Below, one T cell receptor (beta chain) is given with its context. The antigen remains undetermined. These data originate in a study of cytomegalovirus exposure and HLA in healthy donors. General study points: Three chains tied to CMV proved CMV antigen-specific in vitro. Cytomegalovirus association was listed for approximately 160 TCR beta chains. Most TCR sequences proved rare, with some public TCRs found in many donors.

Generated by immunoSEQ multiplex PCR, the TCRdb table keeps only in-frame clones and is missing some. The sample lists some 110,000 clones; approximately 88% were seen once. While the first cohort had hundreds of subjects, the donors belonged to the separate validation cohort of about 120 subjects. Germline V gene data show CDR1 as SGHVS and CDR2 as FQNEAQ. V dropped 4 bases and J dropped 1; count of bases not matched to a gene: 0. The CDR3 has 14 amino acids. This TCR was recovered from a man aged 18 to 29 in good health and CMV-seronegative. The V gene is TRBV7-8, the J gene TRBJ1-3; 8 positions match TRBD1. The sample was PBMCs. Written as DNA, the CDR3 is TGTGCCAGCAGCTACAGGGGGTCTGGAAACACCATATATTTT. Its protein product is CASSYRGSGNTIYF.